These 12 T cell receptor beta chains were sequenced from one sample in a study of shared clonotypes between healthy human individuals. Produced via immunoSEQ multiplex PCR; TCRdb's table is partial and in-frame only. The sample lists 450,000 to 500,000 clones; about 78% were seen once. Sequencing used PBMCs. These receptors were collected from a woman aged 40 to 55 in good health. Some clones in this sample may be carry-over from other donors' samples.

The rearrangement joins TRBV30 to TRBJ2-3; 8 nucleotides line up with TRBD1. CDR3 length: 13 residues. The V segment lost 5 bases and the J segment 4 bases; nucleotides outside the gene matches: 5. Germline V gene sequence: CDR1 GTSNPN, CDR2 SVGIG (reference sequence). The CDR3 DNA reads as TGTGCCTGGGCCGGACAGGGCCCAGATACGCAGTATTTT. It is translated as CAWAGQGPDTQYF.

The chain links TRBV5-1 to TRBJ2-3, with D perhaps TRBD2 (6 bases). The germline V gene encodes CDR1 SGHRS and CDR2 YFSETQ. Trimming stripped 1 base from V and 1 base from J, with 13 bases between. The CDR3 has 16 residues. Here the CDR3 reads CASSLFVASGTDTQYF. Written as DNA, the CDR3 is TGCGCCAGCAGCTTGTTTGTGGCTAGCGGCACAGATACGCAGTATTTT.

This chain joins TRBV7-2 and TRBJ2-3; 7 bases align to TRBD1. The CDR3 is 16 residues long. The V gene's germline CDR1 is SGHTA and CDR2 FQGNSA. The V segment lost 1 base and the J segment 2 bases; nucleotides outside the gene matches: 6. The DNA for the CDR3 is TGTGCCAGCAGCTTAGTAGGCAGGGGGTTCACAGATACGCAGTATTTT. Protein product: CASSLVGRGFTDTQYF.

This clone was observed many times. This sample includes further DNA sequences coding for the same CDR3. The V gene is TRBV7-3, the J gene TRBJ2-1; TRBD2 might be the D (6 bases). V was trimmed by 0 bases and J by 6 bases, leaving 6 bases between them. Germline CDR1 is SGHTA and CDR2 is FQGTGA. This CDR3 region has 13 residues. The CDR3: CASSLTGSNEQFF. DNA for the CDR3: TGTGCCAGCAGCTTAACCGGGAGCAATGAGCAGTTCTTC.

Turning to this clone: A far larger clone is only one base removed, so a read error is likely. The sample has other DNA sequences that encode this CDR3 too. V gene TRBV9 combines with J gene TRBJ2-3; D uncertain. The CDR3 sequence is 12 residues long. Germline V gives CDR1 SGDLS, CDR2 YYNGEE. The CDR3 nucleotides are TGTGCCAGCAGCGCCCGCACGGATACGCAGTATTTT. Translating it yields CASSARTDTQYF.

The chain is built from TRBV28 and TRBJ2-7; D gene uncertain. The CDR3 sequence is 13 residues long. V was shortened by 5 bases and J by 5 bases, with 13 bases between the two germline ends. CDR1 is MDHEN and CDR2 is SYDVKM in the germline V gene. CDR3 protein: CASSPPSRNEQYF. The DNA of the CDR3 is TGTGCCAGCAGTCCGCCTTCAAGGAACGAGCAGTACTTC.

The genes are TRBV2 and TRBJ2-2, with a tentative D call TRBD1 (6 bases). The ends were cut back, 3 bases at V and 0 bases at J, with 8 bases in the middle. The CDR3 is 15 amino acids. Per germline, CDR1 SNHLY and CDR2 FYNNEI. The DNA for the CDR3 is TGTGCCAGCAGTGAGCGGACAGCGAACACCGGGGAGCTGTTTTTT. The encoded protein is CASSERTANTGELFF.

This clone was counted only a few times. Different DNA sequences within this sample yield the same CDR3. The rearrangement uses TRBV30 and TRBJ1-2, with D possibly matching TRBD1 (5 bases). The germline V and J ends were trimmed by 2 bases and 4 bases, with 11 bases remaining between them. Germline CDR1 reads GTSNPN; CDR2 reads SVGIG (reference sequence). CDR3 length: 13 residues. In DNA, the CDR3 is TGTGCCTGGAGTACCGGGACGGGCTATGGCTACACCTTC. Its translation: CAWSTGTGYGYTF.

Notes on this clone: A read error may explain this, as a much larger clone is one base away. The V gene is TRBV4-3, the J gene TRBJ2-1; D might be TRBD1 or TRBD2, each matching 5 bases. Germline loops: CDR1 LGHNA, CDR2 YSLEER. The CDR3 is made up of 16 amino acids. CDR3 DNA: TGCGCCAGCAGCCAGCTGGGGACCGGCGACTACAATGAGCGGTTCTTC. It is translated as CASSQLGTGDYNERFF.

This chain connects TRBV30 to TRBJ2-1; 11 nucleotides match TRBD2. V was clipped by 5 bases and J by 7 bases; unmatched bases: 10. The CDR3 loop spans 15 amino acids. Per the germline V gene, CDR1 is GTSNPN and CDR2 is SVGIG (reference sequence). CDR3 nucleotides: TGTGCCTGGGCCCTTACTAGCGGGAGAATGAATGAGCAGTTCTTC. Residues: CAWALTSGRMNEQFF. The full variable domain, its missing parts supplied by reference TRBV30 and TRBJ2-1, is SQTIHQWPATLVQPVGSPLSLECTVEGTSNPNLYWYRQAAGRGLQLLFYSVGIGQISSEVPQNLSASRPQDRQFILSSKKLLLSDSGFYLCAWALTSGRMNEQFFGPGTRLTVL.

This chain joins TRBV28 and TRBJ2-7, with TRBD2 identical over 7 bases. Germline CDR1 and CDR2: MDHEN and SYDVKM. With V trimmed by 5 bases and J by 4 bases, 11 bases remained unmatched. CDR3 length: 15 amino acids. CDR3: CASSTSEGIRYEQYF. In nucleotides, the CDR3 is TGTGCCAGCAGTACTAGCGAGGGGATTAGGTACGAGCAGTACTTC. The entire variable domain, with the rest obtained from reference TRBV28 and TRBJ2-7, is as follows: DVKVTQSSRYLVKRTGEKVFLECVQDMDHENMFWYRQDPGLGLRLIYFSYDVKMKEKGDIPEGYSVSREKKERFSLILESASTNQTSMYLCASSTSEGIRYEQYFGPGTRLTVT.

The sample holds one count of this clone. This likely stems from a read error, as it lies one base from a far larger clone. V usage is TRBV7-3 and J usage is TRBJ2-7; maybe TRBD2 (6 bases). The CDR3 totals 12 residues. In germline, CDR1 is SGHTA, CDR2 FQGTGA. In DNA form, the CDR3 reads TGTGCCAGCAGCTTGACGGGGGACGAGCAGTCCTTC. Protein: CASSLTGDEQSF. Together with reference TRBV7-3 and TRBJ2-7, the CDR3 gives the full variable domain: GAGVSQTPSNKVTEKGKYVELRCDPISGHTALYWYRQSLGQGPEFLIYFQGTGAADDSGLPNDRFFAVRPEGSVSTLKIQRTERGDSAVYLCASSLTGDEQSFGPGTRLTVT.